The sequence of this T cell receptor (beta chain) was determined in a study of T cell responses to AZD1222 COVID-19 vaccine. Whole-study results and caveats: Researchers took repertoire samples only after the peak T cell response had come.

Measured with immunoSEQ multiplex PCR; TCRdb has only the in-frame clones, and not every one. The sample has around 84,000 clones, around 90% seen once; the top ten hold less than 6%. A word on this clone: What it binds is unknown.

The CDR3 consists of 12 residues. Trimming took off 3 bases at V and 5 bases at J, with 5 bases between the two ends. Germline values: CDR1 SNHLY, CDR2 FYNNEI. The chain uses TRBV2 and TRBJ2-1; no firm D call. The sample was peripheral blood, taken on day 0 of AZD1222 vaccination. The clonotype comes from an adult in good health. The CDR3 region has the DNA TGTGCCAGCAGTGACAGAGACAATGAGCAGTTCTTC. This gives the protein CASSDRDNEQFF.